Below are 10 T cell receptor beta chains sequenced from a single sample in a study of blood T cell repertoires in COVID-19. The repertoire was sequenced with immunoSEQ multiplex PCR; TCRdb's copy has only in-frame clones and lacks some. Of about 150,000 clones listed, 70% to 85% are singletons. Sequenced material: peripheral blood. Receptors were obtained from a woman in her forties or fifties with acute or convalescent COVID-19.

The rearrangement links TRBV2 to TRBJ1-5; possibly TRBD1 for D (5 bases). The CDR3 is 15 residues long. The germline V gene has CDR1 SNHLY and CDR2 FYNNEI. The germline V and J ends were trimmed by 0 bases and 7 bases, with 13 bases remaining between them. The CDR3 is CASSEALQQGQPQHF. CDR3 in DNA: TGTGCCAGCAGTGAAGCGCTTCAGCAGGGCCAGCCCCAGCATTTT.

The chain couples TRBV19 to TRBJ1-5, with 7 bases fitting TRBD1. Trimming at V came to 5 bases and at J to 7 bases, leaving 5 bases not matched to a gene. The CDR3 runs 13 residues. Germline CDR1 reads LNHDA; CDR2 reads SQIVND (reference sequence). The CDR3 sequence: CASSGDRGQPQHF. As DNA, the CDR3 is TGTGCCAGTAGTGGGGACAGAGGACAGCCCCAGCATTTT.

The chain couples TRBV28 to TRBJ2-5; D may be TRBD1 (7 bases). This CDR3 has 15 amino acids. The germline V and J ends were trimmed by 1 base and 3 bases, with 12 bases remaining between them. CDR1 is MDHEN and CDR2 is SYDVKM in the germline V gene. Written as DNA, the CDR3 is TGTGCCAGCAGTTTATTGGGGGGACAGAAAGAGACCCAGTACTTC. This gives the protein CASSLLGGQKETQYF. Full variable domain (outside the CDR3, taken from reference TRBV28 and TRBJ2-5): DVKVTQSSRYLVKRTGEKVFLECVQDMDHENMFWYRQDPGLGLRLIYFSYDVKMKEKGDIPEGYSVSREKKERFSLILESASTNQTSMYLCASSLLGGQKETQYFGPGTRLLVL.

The rearrangement uses TRBV30 and TRBJ1-3, with TRBD1 matching 7 bases. The CDR3 sequence is 14 residues long. Germline CDR1 reads GTSNPN; CDR2 reads SVGIG (reference sequence). V shed 1 base, J shed 2 bases, and the junction held 2 bases outside the gene matches. CDR3 DNA sequence: TGTGCCTGGAGTGAGACAGGGCCTGGAAACACCATATATTTT. This encodes CAWSETGPGNTIYF.

The chain has TRBV7-9 and TRBJ1-4; 8 positions agree with TRBD1. The germline V gene encodes CDR1 SEHNR and CDR2 FQNEAQ (reference sequence). The CDR3 contains 16 residues. V was pared by 1 base and J by 8 bases, with 9 bases of the junction left unmatched. CDR3: CASSLDRQGAGEKLFF. In DNA form, the CDR3 reads TGTGCCAGCAGCTTAGATCGGCAGGGGGCAGGCGAAAAACTGTTTTTT.

The rearrangement joins TRBV10-3 to TRBJ2-3; possibly TRBD1 for D (7 bases). Germline V lookup: CDR1 ENHRY, CDR2 SYGVKD. V lost 10 bases and J 10 bases, leaving 30 bases between the germline ends. The CDR3 spans 16 residues. The CDR3 region is CATGVTGDNPVGAQYF. The CDR3 DNA reads TGTGCCACGGGAGTCACAGGGGACAACCCGGTCGGGGCGCAGTATTTT.

The chain links TRBV19 to TRBJ2-1, with 13 positions matching TRBD2. The germline V gene has CDR1 LNHDA and CDR2 SQIVND (reference sequence). The V gene end was trimmed by 7 bases and the J gene end by 9 bases; junction bases not matched to a gene: 18. The CDR3 loop spans 18 amino acids. CDR3 DNA: TGTGCCAGTACGACGAAAGGGACCGGGACTAGCGGGGTTGGTGAGCAGTTCTTC. Amino acids: CASTTKGTGTSGVGEQFF.

The chain recombines TRBV27 with TRBJ2-7, with 9 nucleotides matching TRBD2. The CDR3 covers 16 residues. Germline V gives CDR1 MNHEY, CDR2 SMNVEV (reference sequence). Trimming removed 3 bases from V and 6 bases from J; junction bases left unmatched: 12. CDR3 nucleotide sequence: TGTGCCAGCAGTTTGCGGGGGGGAGGGCTCTCGGGCGAGCAGTACTTC. This sequence encodes CASSLRGGGLSGEQYF.

The chain carries TRBV11-2 and TRBJ2-5, with no clear D. The CDR3 runs 13 residues. Trimming stripped 5 bases from V and 5 bases from J, with 12 bases between. Germline CDR1 is SGHAT and CDR2 is FQNNGV. The CDR3 protein is CASSPWPWETQYF. The CDR3 DNA is TGTGCCAGCAGCCCCTGGCCCTGGGAGACCCAGTACTTC.

This clone was counted a few times. V gene TRBV30 combines with J gene TRBJ1-4, with D hard to call. The germline CDR1 and CDR2 sequences are GTSNPN and SVGIG (reference sequence). V lost 2 bases, J lost 5 bases, and 18 bases lay in between. The CDR3 runs to 16 residues. CDR3 in amino acids: CAWSYRTEAPNEKLFF. The DNA for the CDR3 is TGTGCCTGGAGTTACAGAACGGAGGCGCCGAATGAAAAACTGTTTTTT.